This entry lists 27 T cell receptor beta chains sequenced from one sample in a study of cytomegalovirus exposure and HLA in healthy donors. PCR employed 60 Vbeta and 13 Jbeta primers. The table came from immunoSEQ multiplex PCR; TCRdb's copy has only in-frame clones and leaves some out. Altogether approximately 200,000 clones are present, around 77% being singletons, with the ten largest covering less than 2%. The material sequenced was PBMCs. The receptors here all came from a woman aged 18-30 years in good health and CMV-seronegative.

The chain couples TRBV29-1 to TRBJ2-3; maybe TRBD1 (5 bases). Germline values: CDR1 SQVTM, CDR2 ANQGSEA. Deletions cut 1 base from V and 4 bases from J, with 12 bases between. The CDR3 runs to 14 residues. The CDR3 protein is CSVEGQGRPDTQYF. The CDR3 DNA is TGCAGCGTTGAAGGGCAGGGCCGGCCAGATACGCAGTATTTT.

V usage is TRBV7-8 and J usage is TRBJ2-7, with 8 bases identical to TRBD1. Germline CDR1 SGHVS, CDR2 FQNEAQ. Trimming took 5 bases from V and 4 from J; bases not matched to a gene: 10. The CDR3 sequence is 15 residues long. CDR3 in DNA: TGTGCCAGCAGCCTAACGACAGGGGAAGGGTACGAGCAGTACTTC. It codes for CASSLTTGEGYEQYF. The entire variable domain, with the rest obtained from reference TRBV7-8 and TRBJ2-7, is as follows: GAGVSQSPRYKVAKRGQDVALRCDPISGHVSLFWYQQALGQGPEFLTYFQNEAQLDKSGLPSDRFFAERPEGSVSTLKIQRTQQEDSAVYLCASSLTTGEGYEQYFGPGTRLTVT.

The V and J genes are TRBV14 and TRBJ2-1; D perhaps matches TRBD1 (5 bases). Deletions cut 4 bases from V and 7 bases from J, with 11 bases between. Germline loops: CDR1 SGHDN, CDR2 FVKESK. The CDR3 consists of 13 residues. The CDR3 loop is CASSPYRQNEQFF. The DNA for the CDR3 is TGTGCCAGCAGCCCCTACCGACAGAATGAGCAGTTCTTC.

This chain joins TRBV21-1 and TRBJ2-7; the table's D call, TRBD1, was not checked against the DNA. TRBV21-1 is designated a pseudogene. The CDR3 extends over 15 amino acids. CDR3 residues: CASSKGGRYSYEQYF. For the CDR3, the DNA is TGTGCCAGCAGCAAAGGGGGCAGGTACTCCTACGAGCAGTACTTC.

This clone was detected once. The gene calls are TRBV10-1 and TRBJ2-7, with D unresolved. Trimming cost V 8 bases and J 0 bases, with 11 bases left between them. The length of the CDR3 is 13 residues. Per the germline V gene, CDR1 is WNHNN and CDR2 is SYGVQD (reference sequence). The CDR3 is CASSMTGSYEQYF. The CDR3 DNA sequence: TGCGCCAGCTCCATGACGGGCTCCTACGAGCAGTACTTC.

This clone appeared many times. V gene TRBV7-8 combines with J gene TRBJ1-4; 8 positions agree with TRBD1. Per the germline V gene, CDR1 is SGHVS and CDR2 is FQNEAQ. The ends lost 3 bases at V and 2 bases at J; junction bases unmatched: 8. The CDR3 runs 17 residues. In nucleotides, the CDR3 is TGTGCCAGCAGCTTCACAGGGGGAGGGGGGACTAATGAAAAACTGTTTTTT. This encodes CASSFTGGGGTNEKLFF.

The chain recombines TRBV5-1 with TRBJ2-7, with 10 bases matching TRBD1. The CDR3 has 15 residues. The J segment lost 6 bases and the V segment lost 0 bases, leaving 6 bases of the junction unmatched. The germline V gene encodes CDR1 SGHRS and CDR2 YFSETQ. CDR3 loop: CASSLAGQGMTEQYF. Written as DNA, the CDR3 is TGCGCCAGCAGCTTGGCGGGACAGGGGATGACCGAGCAGTACTTC. Drawing the rest from reference TRBV5-1 and TRBJ2-7, the complete variable domain is KAGVTQTPRYLIKTRGQQVTLSCSPISGHRSVSWYQQTPGQGLQFLFEYFSETQRNKGNFPGRFSGRQFSNSRSEMNVSTLELGDSALYLCASSLAGQGMTEQYFGPGTRLTVT.

The rearrangement joins TRBV6-5 to TRBJ2-7; D is ambiguous. The ends were cut back, 2 bases at V and 3 bases at J, with 5 bases in the middle. The germline V gene encodes CDR1 MNHEY and CDR2 SVGAGI. CDR3 length: 12 amino acids. The CDR3 nucleotides read TGTGCCAGCAGTTACAACTTCTACGAGCAGTACTTC. It is translated as CASSYNFYEQYF.

V usage is TRBV5-1 and J usage is TRBJ2-2, with D perhaps matching TRBD1 (6 bases). V lost 0 bases, J lost 3 bases, and 9 bases lay in between. Germline CDR1 SGHRS, CDR2 YFSETQ. The CDR3 contains 15 residues. The CDR3 sequence is CASSLEGGDTGELFF. DNA of the CDR3: TGCGCCAGCAGCTTGGAAGGGGGAGACACCGGGGAGCTGTTTTTT.

V gene TRBV28 combines with J gene TRBJ2-4, with 9 bases matching TRBD1. Trimming took 2 bases from V and 6 from J; bases not matched to a gene: 2. This CDR3 has 14 residues. CDR1 MDHEN and CDR2 SYDVKM come from the germline V gene. CDR3 sequence reads: CASSLKQGANIQYF. CDR3 DNA: TGTGCCAGCAGTTTAAAACAGGGGGCAAACATTCAGTACTTC. The variable domain in full, completed from reference TRBV28 and TRBJ2-4, reads DVKVTQSSRYLVKRTGEKVFLECVQDMDHENMFWYRQDPGLGLRLIYFSYDVKMKEKGDIPEGYSVSREKKERFSLILESASTNQTSMYLCASSLKQGANIQYFGAGTRLSVL.

The chain carries TRBV5-6 and TRBJ2-6; D is possibly TRBD1 (6 bases). The CDR3 has 16 residues. Trimming stripped 3 bases from V and 4 bases from J, with 14 bases between. Germline V gene lookup returns CDR1 SGHDT and CDR2 YYEEEE. CDR3 residues: CASSYGTGSGANVLTF. The CDR3 coding sequence is TGTGCCAGCAGCTACGGAACAGGGTCAGGGGCCAACGTCCTGACTTTC.

The chain has TRBV7-3 and TRBJ2-3, with TRBD2 identical over 13 bases. The CDR3 consists of 17 residues. Germline CDR1 and CDR2: SGHTA and FQGTGA. V dropped 5 bases and J dropped 4; count of bases not matched to a gene: 9. This chain's CDR3 is CASSLGLAGLNADTQYF. As DNA, the CDR3 is TGTGCCAGCAGCCTGGGACTAGCGGGGTTAAACGCAGATACGCAGTATTTT.

J is TRBJ1-5 and V is TRBV5-4; D ambiguous. The CDR3 totals 12 residues. Germline CDR1 is SGHNT and CDR2 is YYREEE (reference sequence). V was cut by 1 base and J by 4 bases, with 3 bases left in between. The CDR3 protein is CASSLPNQPQHF. As DNA, the CDR3 is TGTGCCAGCAGCTTGCCGAATCAGCCCCAGCATTTT.

CDR3 coding DNA: TGTGCCAGTAGTATCCCGGACCGACTCGGGGGCTATGGCTACACCTTC. It encodes CASSIPDRLGGYGYTF. This chain links TRBV19 with TRBJ1-2, with a possible D match to TRBD1 (5 bases). V was shortened by 3 bases and J by 4 bases, with 18 bases between the two germline ends. This CDR3 has 16 residues. Germline lookup yields CDR1 LNHDA and CDR2 SQIVND (reference sequence).

The V call is TRBV5-1, the J call TRBJ1-2; 8 bases align to TRBD1. The CDR3 consists of 20 residues. Germline V lookup: CDR1 SGHRS, CDR2 YFSETQ. V shed 3 bases and J 3 bases; nucleotides not matched to a gene: 22. CDR3 amino acids: CASSSLKSDREQGIDYGYTF. The CDR3 DNA follows: TGCGCCAGCAGCTCTTTAAAATCGGACAGGGAACAAGGCATAGACTATGGCTACACCTTC.

The chain carries TRBV5-1 and TRBJ2-1; a weak D match, TRBD1 (5 bases). Deletions cut 0 bases from V and 3 bases from J, with 13 bases between. Germline V CDR1 and CDR2: SGHRS, YFSETQ. The CDR3 totals 16 residues. The CDR3 loop is CASSLGGDLIYNEQFF. The CDR3 DNA sequence: TGCGCCAGCAGCTTGGGGGGCGACCTAATCTACAATGAGCAGTTCTTC.

A single count supports this clone. The gene calls are TRBV7-2 and TRBJ2-1; 7 nucleotides align to TRBD2. The V segment lost 5 bases and the J segment 9 bases; nucleotides outside the gene matches: 4. The CDR3 is 12 amino acids. Germline V gene data show CDR1 as SGHTA and CDR2 as FQGNSA. The CDR3 coding sequence is TGTGCCAGCAGCCCTAGCGGTCGTGAGCAGTTCTTC. Translation: CASSPSGREQFF.

The V call is TRBV30, the J call TRBJ2-5; 12 bases are shared with TRBD1. The germline gives CDR1 GTSNPN, CDR2 SVGIG (reference sequence). Germline trimming cut 6 bases from V and 2 bases from J; bases unmatched to any gene: 10. The CDR3 spans 16 residues. The CDR3 region has the DNA TGTGCCTGTCGGGACAGGGGGCTGGGAAGACAAGAGACCCAGTACTTC. Translation gives CACRDRGLGRQETQYF. The full variable domain, completed using reference TRBV30 and TRBJ2-5, is SQTIHQWPATLVQPVGSPLSLECTVEGTSNPNLYWYRQAAGRGLQLLFYSVGIGQISSEVPQNLSASRPQDRQFILSSKKLLLSDSGFYLCACRDRGLGRQETQYFGPGTRLLVL.

As to this clone: The junction differs from germline at one of its ends, possibly a read error. The rearrangement links TRBV7-3 to TRBJ1-1, with 9 nucleotides matching TRBD1. Germline loops: CDR1 SGHTA, CDR2 FQGTGA. CDR3 size: 16 residues. CDR3 amino acids: CASSLTGGARNTEAFF. The CDR3, as DNA: TGTGCCAGCAGCCTAACAGGGGGCGCGCGGAACACTGAAGCTTTCTTT.

V and J are TRBV4-1 and TRBJ2-6, with D perhaps matching TRBD2 (7 bases). V dropped 5 bases and J dropped 1 base, with 21 bases sitting between them. From germline, CDR1 is MGHRA and CDR2 YSYEKL. The length of the CDR3 is 19 residues. CDR3 amino acids: CASSTGGGLTTSGANVLTF. In nucleotides, the CDR3 is TGCGCCAGCAGCACTGGGGGGGGCCTTACCACTTCTGGGGCCAACGTCCTGACTTTC.

CDR3 nucleotides: TGTGCCAGCAGTTACGTCGGACACAGGGAGCAGTACTTC. It codes for CASSYVGHREQYF. This chain connects TRBV6-5 to TRBJ2-7; D is perhaps TRBD1 (5 bases). V lost 2 bases to trimming and J lost 7 bases, with 12 bases between them. The germline gives CDR1 MNHEY, CDR2 SVGAGI. This CDR3 contains 13 residues.

The CDR3 DNA sequence: TGTGCCAGTAGTTCCGGACAGGAAAATTGGGAAGAGCAGTACTTC. Amino acid sequence: CASSSGQENWEEQYF. The gene calls are TRBV19 and TRBJ2-7; 7 bases align to TRBD1. The CDR3 spans 15 residues. Germline V gene data show CDR1 as LNHDA and CDR2 as SQIVND (reference sequence). Unmatched junction bases numbered 14, after V lost 5 bases and J lost 7 bases.

This clone was picked up a small number of times. The chain has TRBV5-1 and TRBJ1-1, with 8 bases aligning to TRBD1. The CDR3 has 14 amino acids. Germline CDR1 SGHRS, CDR2 YFSETQ. V shed 2 bases, J shed 6 bases, and the junction held 6 bases outside the gene matches. CDR3 sequence (DNA): TGCGCCAGCAGCTTTAGCTCAGGGGGCTCTGAAGCTTTCTTT. It encodes CASSFSSGGSEAFF.

The chain recombines TRBV4-1 with TRBJ1-5; TRBD1 is a possible D gene (5 bases). The germline V and J ends were trimmed by 2 bases and 2 bases, with 28 bases remaining between them. The V gene's germline CDR1 is MGHRA and CDR2 YSYEKL. The CDR3 contains 21 residues. The CDR3 protein is CASSQYMGGLAATSGNQPQHF. In nucleotides, the CDR3 is TGCGCCAGCAGCCAATACATGGGGGGATTAGCAGCTACCTCTGGCAATCAGCCCCAGCATTTT.

This clone turned up a few times. V usage is TRBV7-2 and J usage is TRBJ2-3, with D tentatively TRBD2 (6 bases). Looked up from germline, CDR1 is SGHTA and CDR2 is FQGNSA. Trimming stripped 3 bases from V and 1 base from J, with 14 bases between. This CDR3 is 16 amino acids long. CDR3 sequence reads: CASSLSSARRTDTQYF. CDR3 sequence (DNA): TGTGCCAGCAGCTTGTCTAGCGCCCGCCGCACAGATACGCAGTATTTT.

A single count supports this clone. The rearrangement links TRBV20-1 to TRBJ1-1; D remains ambiguous. V was clipped by 6 bases and J by 4 bases, with 9 bases between them. There are 11 residues in the CDR3. The V gene's germline CDR1 is DFQATT and CDR2 SNEGSKA (reference sequence). The CDR3 loop reads CSATRFTEAFF. In DNA form, the CDR3 reads TGCAGTGCGACACGATTCACTGAAGCTTTCTTT.

V and J are TRBV4-2 and TRBJ1-3; TRBD1 matches at 8 bases. Germline V gene lookup returns CDR1 LGHNA and CDR2 YNFKEQ. V trimming: 0 bases; J trimming: 7 bases; junction bases outside the gene matches: 5. There are 15 residues in the CDR3. The DNA for the CDR3 is TGTGCCAGCAGCCAAGATTGGCAGGGGGCTAACACCATATATTTT. This sequence encodes CASSQDWQGANTIYF.